This T cell receptor beta chain came from a study of response to subunit inactivated influenza vaccine. A few counts support this clonotype. TCRdb passed the RT-PCR reads through MiXCR, listing each CDR3 protein once. The sample has approximately 500,000 distinct CDR3 sequences, approximately 13% seen once. V dropped 5 bases and J dropped 7; count of bases not matched to a gene: 13. Germline CDR1 and CDR2: SGHTA and FQGNSA. This CDR3 has 16 amino acids. The J gene is TRBJ2-3, the V gene TRBV7-2, with 9 bases identical to TRBD2. The sequences come from PBMCs from blood, collected about 40 days after vaccination. This sequence originates from a middle-aged man who received an inactivated influenza vaccine. The CDR3 DNA reads as TGTGCCAGCAGCCCCAGTGCAGGTAGCGGGAGATATACGCAGTATTTT. Translated, it gives CASSPSAGSGRYTQYF.